This TCR beta chain was retrieved from a study of cytomegalovirus exposure and HLA in healthy donors. Per germline, CDR1 SGHAT and CDR2 FQDESV (reference sequence). The CDR3 is 15 residues long. With V trimmed by 5 bases and J by 3 bases, 5 bases remained unmatched. Primers for the PCR totalled 60 Vbeta and 13 Jbeta. Profiling relied on immunoSEQ multiplex PCR, and the TCRdb table lists in-frame clones only, not all of them. The sample lists roughly 120,000 clones; around 77% were seen once. Broader study findings: It was approximately 150 TCR beta chains that were listed as cytomegalovirus-associated. Several of the most significant clusters appeared, in a later analysis, to be linked to common viral pathogens.

In regard to this clone: Its specificity is not known.

The V and J genes are TRBV11-1 and TRBJ2-7; 12 bases line up with TRBD2. The TCR sequence derives from a woman aged 25 to 39 in good health and CMV-seropositive. The sequenced sample consisted of PBMCs. The CDR3 region is CASSHGLAGLYEQYF. As DNA, the CDR3 is TGTGCCAGCAGCCACGGACTAGCGGGGCTCTACGAGCAGTACTTC.